The sequence of this T cell receptor beta chain was determined in a study of cytomegalovirus exposure and HLA in healthy donors. Vbeta (60) and Jbeta (13) primers were used in the PCR. Repertoires were generated with immunoSEQ multiplex PCR, while TCRdb's copy carries only in-frame clones and drops some. The table lists approximately 150,000 clones, 70% to 80% of them singletons. Sequencing input: PBMCs. The origin of this receptor is a man in his fifties in good health and CMV-seropositive.

CDR3 nucleotides: TGTGCCAGCAGCTTGCTAATAGCTACAGATACGCAGTATTTT. It encodes CASSLLIATDTQYF. V and J are TRBV5-8 and TRBJ2-3, with D unresolved. Trimming removed 1 base from V and 3 bases from J, with 9 bases in between. The germline CDR1 and CDR2 sequences are SGHTS and YDEGEE. The CDR3 extends over 14 amino acids.